One sample yielded the 5 T cell receptor beta chains listed below, sequenced in a study of cytomegalovirus exposure and HLA in healthy donors. Researchers ran the PCR with 60 Vbeta and 13 Jbeta primers. Assay used: immunoSEQ multiplex PCR; TCRdb lists only in-frame clones, some missing. The sample consists of around 170,000 clones, 75% to 90% of them appearing once. Sequenced sample: PBMCs. The receptors originated from a man aged 35 to 55 in good health and CMV-seropositive.

V and J are TRBV9 and TRBJ1-6; tentatively, D is TRBD1 (5 bases). Germline V CDR1 and CDR2: SGDLS, YYNGEE. V was clipped by 0 bases and J by 7 bases, with 5 bases between them. This CDR3 spans 13 amino acids. This chain's CDR3 is CASSVDRNSPLHF. The CDR3 DNA reads as TGTGCCAGCAGCGTAGACAGGAATTCACCCCTCCACTTT.

Details on this clone: Other DNA sequences within the sample encode an identical CDR3. J is TRBJ2-1 and V is TRBV4-3; D may be TRBD1 (6 bases). CDR1 LGHNA and CDR2 YSLEER come from the germline V gene. The CDR3 sequence is 15 residues long. V dropped 0 bases and J dropped 1 base, with 7 bases sitting between them. CDR3 residues: CASSQDRGSYNEQFF. The CDR3 DNA sequence: TGCGCCAGCAGCCAAGACAGGGGTTCCTACAATGAGCAGTTCTTC.

The CDR3, as DNA: TGTGCCAGCAGCTTAGGGCAGGGGAAGGACAATCAGCCCCAGCATTTT. This encodes CASSLGQGKDNQPQHF. The V gene is TRBV7-9, the J gene TRBJ1-5, with D perhaps TRBD1 (6 bases). Between the trimmed V and J ends, which lost 1 base and 3 bases, there was a span of 13 bases. CDR3 size: 16 residues. Per germline, CDR1 SEHNR and CDR2 FQNEAQ (reference sequence).

This rearrangement joins TRBV7-3 to TRBJ2-5; possibly TRBD1 for D (7 bases). The CDR3 is 15 residues long. Germline loops: CDR1 SGHTA, CDR2 FQGTGA. Trimming cost V 5 bases and J 5 bases, with 18 bases left between them. The CDR3 region has the DNA TGTGCCAGCAGCCCGACAGGGACTTTGGGGGAGACCCAGTACTTC. It encodes CASSPTGTLGETQYF.

The J gene is TRBJ2-7, the V gene TRBV6-1; D is unresolved. Per germline, CDR1 MNHNS and CDR2 SASEGT. V lost 1 base and J 7 bases, leaving 17 bases between the germline ends. The CDR3 has 15 amino acids. The CDR3 coding sequence is TGTGCCAGCAGTGAAGGGAGCCCTAGTTTGAGGGAGCAGTACTTC. Translation: CASSEGSPSLREQYF.